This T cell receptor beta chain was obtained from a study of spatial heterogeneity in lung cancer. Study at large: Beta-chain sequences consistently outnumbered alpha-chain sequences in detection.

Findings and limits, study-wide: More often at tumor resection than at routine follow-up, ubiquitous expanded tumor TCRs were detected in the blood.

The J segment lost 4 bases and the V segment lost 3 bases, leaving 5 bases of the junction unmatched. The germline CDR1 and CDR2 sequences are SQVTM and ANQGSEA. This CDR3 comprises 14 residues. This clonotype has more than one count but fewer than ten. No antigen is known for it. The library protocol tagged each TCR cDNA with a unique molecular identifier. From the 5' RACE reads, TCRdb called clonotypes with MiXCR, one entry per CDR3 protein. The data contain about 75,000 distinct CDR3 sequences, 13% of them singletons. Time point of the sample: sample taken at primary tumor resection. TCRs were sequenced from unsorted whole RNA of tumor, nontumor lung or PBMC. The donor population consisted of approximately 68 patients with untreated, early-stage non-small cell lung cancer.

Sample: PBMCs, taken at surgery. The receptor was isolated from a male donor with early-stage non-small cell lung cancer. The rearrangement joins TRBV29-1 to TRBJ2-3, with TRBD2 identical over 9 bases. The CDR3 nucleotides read TGCAGCGTTGAGGGTAGCGGGAGCGCAGATACGCAGTATTTT. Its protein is CSVEGSGSADTQYF.